This TCR beta chain appears in the sequencing data of a study of blood T cell repertoires in COVID-19. The J segment lost 4 bases and the V segment lost 3 bases, leaving 4 bases of the junction unmatched. Germline CDR1 and CDR2: LNHDA and SQIVND (reference sequence). The CDR3 runs 14 residues. In the original analysis: For nucleated cells, counts were estimated from reference gene primer amplification. The protocol was immunoSEQ multiplex PCR, while the TCRdb copy is restricted to in-frame clones and leaves out a portion. Clonal size and the V and J genes are those of that table, whereas D and trimming came from the DNA. The sample yields 220,000 or so clones, around 90% seen once.

The source of this sequence is a man aged 60-69 years who had recovered from COVID-19. The V gene is TRBV19, the J gene TRBJ1-2, with TRBD1 matching over 8 bases. What was sequenced was peripheral blood. CDR3 residues: CASSITQGAYGYTF. CDR3 sequence (DNA): TGTGCCAGTAGTATTACCCAGGGGGCCTATGGCTACACCTTC.